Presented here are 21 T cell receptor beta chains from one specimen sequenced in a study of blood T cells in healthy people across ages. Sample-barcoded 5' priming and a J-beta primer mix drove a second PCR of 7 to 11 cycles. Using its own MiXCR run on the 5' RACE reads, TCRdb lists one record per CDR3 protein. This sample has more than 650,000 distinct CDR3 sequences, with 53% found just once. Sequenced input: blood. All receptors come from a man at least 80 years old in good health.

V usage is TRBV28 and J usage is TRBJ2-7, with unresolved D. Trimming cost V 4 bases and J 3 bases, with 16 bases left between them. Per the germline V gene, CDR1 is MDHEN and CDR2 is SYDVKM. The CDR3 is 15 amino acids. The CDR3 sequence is CASSSIPPNGYEQYF. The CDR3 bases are TGTGCCAGCAGTTCCATTCCCCCGAACGGCTACGAGCAGTACTTC.

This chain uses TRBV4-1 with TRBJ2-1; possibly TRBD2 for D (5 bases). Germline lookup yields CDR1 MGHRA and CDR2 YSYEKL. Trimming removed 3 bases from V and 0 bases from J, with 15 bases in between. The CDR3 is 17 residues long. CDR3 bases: TGCGCCAGCAGCCATCCCGGTTGGAGGAGCTCCTACAATGAGCAGTTCTTC. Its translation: CASSHPGWRSSYNEQFF.

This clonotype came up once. CDR3 region: CASSLGPSGSAYEQYF. In DNA, the CDR3 is TGTGCCAGCAGCTTAGGACCAAGCGGGTCGGCCTACGAGCAGTACTTC. V usage is TRBV7-2 and J usage is TRBJ2-5; TRBD2 might be the D (6 bases). The J call is uncertain, as TRBJ2-7 better fits the DNA end. In germline, CDR1 is SGHTA, CDR2 FQGNSA. There are 16 residues in the CDR3.

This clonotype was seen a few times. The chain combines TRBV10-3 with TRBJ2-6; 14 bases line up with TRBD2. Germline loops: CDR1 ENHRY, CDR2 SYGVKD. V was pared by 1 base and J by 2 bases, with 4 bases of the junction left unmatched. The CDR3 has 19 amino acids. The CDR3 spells CAISEFGLAGGAGANVLTF. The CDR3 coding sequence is TGTGCCATCAGTGAGTTTGGACTAGCGGGAGGAGCTGGGGCCAACGTCCTGACTTTC.

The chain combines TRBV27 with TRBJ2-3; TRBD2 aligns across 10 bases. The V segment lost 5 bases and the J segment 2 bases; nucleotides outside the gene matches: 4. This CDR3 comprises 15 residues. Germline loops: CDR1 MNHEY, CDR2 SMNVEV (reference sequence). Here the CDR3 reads CASSLAGAYTDTQYF. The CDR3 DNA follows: TGTGCCAGCAGTCTAGCGGGAGCCTACACAGATACGCAGTATTTT.

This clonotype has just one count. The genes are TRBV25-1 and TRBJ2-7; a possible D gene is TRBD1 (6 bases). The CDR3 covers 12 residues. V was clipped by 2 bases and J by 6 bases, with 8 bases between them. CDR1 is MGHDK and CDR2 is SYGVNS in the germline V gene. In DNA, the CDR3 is TGTGCCAGCAGTGAAGGCAGGGGCGAGCAGTACTTC. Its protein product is CASSEGRGEQYF.

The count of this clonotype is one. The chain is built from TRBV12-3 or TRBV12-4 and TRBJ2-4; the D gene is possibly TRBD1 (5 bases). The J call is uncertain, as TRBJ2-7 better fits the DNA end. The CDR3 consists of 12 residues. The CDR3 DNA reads TGTGCCAGCAGTTCGAGACAGTACGAGCAGTACTTC. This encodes CASSSRQYEQYF.

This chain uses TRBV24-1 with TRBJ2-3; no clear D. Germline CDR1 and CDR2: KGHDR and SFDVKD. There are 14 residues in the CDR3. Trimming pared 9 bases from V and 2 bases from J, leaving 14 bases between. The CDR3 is CATSVGRFTDTQYF. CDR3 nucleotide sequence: TGTGCCACCTCCGTAGGCAGGTTCACAGATACGCAGTATTTT.

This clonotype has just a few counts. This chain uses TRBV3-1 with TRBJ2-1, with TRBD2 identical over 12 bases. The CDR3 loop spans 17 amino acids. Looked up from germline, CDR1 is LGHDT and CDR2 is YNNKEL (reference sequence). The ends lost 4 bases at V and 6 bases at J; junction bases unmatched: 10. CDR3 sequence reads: CASSPWATSGRTNEQFF. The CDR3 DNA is TGTGCCAGCAGCCCGTGGGCCACTAGCGGGAGGACCAATGAGCAGTTCTTC.

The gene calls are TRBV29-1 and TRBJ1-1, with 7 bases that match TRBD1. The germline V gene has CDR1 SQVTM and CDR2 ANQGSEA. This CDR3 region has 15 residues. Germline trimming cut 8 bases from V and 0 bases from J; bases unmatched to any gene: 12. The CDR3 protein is CSSHSGQTMNTEAFF. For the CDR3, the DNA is TGCAGCTCCCACTCGGGACAGACTATGAACACTGAAGCTTTCTTT. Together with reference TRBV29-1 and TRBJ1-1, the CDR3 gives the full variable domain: SAVISQKPSRDICQRGTSLTIQCQVDSQVTMMFWYRQQPGQSLTLIATANQGSEATYESGFVIDKFPISRPNLTFSTLTVSNMSPEDSSIYLCSSHSGQTMNTEAFFGQGTRLTVV.

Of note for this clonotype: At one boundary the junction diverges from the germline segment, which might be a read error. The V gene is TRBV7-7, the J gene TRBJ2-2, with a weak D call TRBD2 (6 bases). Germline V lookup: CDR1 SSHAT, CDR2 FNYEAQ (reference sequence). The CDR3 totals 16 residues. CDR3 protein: CASSPRADAGPGELFF. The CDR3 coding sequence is TGTGCTAGCAGCCCCCGAGCTGACGCGGGACCCGGGGAGCTGTTTTTT.

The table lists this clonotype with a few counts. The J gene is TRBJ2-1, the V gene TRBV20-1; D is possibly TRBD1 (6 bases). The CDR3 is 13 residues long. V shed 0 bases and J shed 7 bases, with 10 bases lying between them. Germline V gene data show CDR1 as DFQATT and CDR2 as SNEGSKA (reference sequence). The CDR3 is CSARDDRLNEQFF. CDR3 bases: TGCAGTGCTAGAGATGACAGGCTTAATGAGCAGTTCTTC.

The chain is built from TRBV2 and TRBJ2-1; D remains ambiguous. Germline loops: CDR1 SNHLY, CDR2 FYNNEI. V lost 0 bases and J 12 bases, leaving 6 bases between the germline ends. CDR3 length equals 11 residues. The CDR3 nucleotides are TGTGCCAGCAGTGAAGCGGATGGGCAGTTCTTC. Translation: CASSEADGQFF. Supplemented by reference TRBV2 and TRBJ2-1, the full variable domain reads EPEVTQTPSHQVTQMGQEVILRCVPISNHLYFYWYRQILGQKVEFLVSFYNNEISEKSEIFDDQFSVERPDGSNFTLKIRSTKLEDSAMYFCASSEADGQFFGPGTRLTVL.

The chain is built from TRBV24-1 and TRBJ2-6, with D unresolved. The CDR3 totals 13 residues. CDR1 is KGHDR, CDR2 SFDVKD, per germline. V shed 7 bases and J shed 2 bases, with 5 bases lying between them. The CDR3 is CATRGPGANVLTF. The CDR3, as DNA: TGTGCCACCAGAGGCCCTGGGGCCAACGTCCTGACTTTC.

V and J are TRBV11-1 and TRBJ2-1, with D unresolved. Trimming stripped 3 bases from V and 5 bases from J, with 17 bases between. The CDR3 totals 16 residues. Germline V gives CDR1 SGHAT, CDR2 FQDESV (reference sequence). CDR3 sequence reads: CASSLGARHSHNEQFF. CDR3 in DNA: TGTGCCAGCAGCTTGGGCGCGCGGCATTCCCACAATGAGCAGTTCTTC.

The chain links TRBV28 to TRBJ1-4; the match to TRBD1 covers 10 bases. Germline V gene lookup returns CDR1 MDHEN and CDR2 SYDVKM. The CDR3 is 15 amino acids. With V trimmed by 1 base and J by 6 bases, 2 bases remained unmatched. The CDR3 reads CASSLSGTGDEKLFF. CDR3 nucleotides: TGTGCCAGCAGTTTATCCGGGACAGGGGATGAAAAACTGTTTTTT.

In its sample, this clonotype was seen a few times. CDR3 region: CASSVGLVDRGNYNEQFF. As DNA, the CDR3 is TGTGCCAGCAGCGTAGGCCTCGTTGACAGGGGGAACTACAATGAGCAGTTCTTC. The V gene is TRBV9, the J gene TRBJ2-1; 9 nucleotides match TRBD1. This CDR3 contains 18 residues. Germline trimming cut 0 bases from V and 3 bases from J; bases unmatched to any gene: 10. CDR1 SGDLS and CDR2 YYNGEE come from the germline V gene.

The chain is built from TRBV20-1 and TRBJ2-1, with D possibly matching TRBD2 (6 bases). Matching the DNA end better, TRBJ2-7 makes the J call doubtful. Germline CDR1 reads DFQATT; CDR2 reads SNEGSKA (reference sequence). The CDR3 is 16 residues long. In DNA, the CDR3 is TGCAGTGCTCGAATCCGGGACTCCCTCCGATCGAGAGAGCAGTACTTC. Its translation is CSARIRDSLRSREQYF.

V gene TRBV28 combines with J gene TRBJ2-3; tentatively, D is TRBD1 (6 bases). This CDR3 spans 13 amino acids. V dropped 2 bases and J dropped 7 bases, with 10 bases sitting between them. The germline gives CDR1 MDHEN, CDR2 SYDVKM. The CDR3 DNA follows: TGTGCCAGCAGTTTAGGACAGCTGAATACGCAGTATTTT. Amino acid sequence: CASSLGQLNTQYF. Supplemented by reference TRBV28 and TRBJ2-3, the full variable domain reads DVKVTQSSRYLVKRTGEKVFLECVQDMDHENMFWYRQDPGLGLRLIYFSYDVKMKEKGDIPEGYSVSREKKERFSLILESASTNQTSMYLCASSLGQLNTQYFGPGTRLTVL.

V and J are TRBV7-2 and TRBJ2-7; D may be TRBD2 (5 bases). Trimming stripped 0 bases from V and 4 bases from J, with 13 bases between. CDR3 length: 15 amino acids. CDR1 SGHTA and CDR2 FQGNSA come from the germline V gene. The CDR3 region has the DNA TGTGCCAGCAGCTTAGCCCTAGCAGGTTTTTACGAGCAGTACTTC. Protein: CASSLALAGFYEQYF.

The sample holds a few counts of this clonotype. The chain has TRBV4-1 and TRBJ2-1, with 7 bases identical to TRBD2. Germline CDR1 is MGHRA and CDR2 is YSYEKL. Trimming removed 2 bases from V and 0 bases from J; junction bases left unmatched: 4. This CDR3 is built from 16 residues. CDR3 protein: CASSQTSDSSYNEQFF. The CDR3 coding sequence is TGCGCCAGCAGCCAAACTAGCGATAGCTCCTACAATGAGCAGTTCTTC.